This is a list of T cell receptor beta chains from one sample in a study of Ad26.COV2.S vaccination and SARS-CoV-2 variants. Profiled with immunoSEQ multiplex PCR; TCRdb holds only in-frame clones, not every one. The sample records a few hundred thousand clones, approximately 83% being singletons. The sample was peripheral blood, taken in a trial of Ad26.COV2.S vaccine versus placebo. All receptors come from a person between 18 and 60 years old who received the Ad26.COV2.S COVID-19 vaccine or a placebo. The CDR3 runs from the conserved cysteine through the conserved F or W. A D gene is named only where the DNA matches it firmly. Clone size appears in some rows only: once, few, many, or a class for an expanded clone.

v_gene	d_gene	abundance	j_gene	CDR3nt	CDR3aa
TRBV21-1	.	.	TRBJ1-1	TGTGCCAGCAGCAAACTCGGCCAGGGACGGGGGGCTTTCTTT	CASSKLGQGRGAFF
TRBV12-3/TRBV12-4	.	.	TRBJ2-1	TGTGCCAGCAGTTTTGCGCACGAGCAGTTCTTC	CASSFAHEQFF
TRBV9	TRBD2	.	TRBJ2-1	TGTGCCAGCAGCGGTAGCGGGGGGGCCGTCTACAATGAGCAGTTCTTC	CASSGSGGAVYNEQFF
TRBV5-1	TRBD1	.	TRBJ1-6	TGCGCCAGCAGCCCGGGACAGGGAGGGTCACCCCTCCACTTT	CASSPGQGGSPLHF
TRBV11-1	TRBD2	.	TRBJ2-5	TGTGCCAGCAGCTTAGGACTAGCGGAGACCCAGTACTTC	CASSLGLAETQYF
TRBV4-1	.	.	TRBJ2-7	TGCGCCAGCAGCCCCGGGACCCGCTCCTACGAGCAGTACTTC	CASSPGTRSYEQYF
TRBV7-2	.	.	TRBJ2-7	TGTGCCAGCAGCTCCGTTCTCTCCTACGAGCAGTACTTC	CASSSVLSYEQYF
TRBV11-2	TRBD1	.	TRBJ1-3	TGTGCCAGCAGCTCAATTAGGAGGGGGCGCTCTGGAAACACCATATATTTT	CASSSIRRGRSGNTIYF
TRBV6-5	.	.	TRBJ1-1	TGTGCCAGCAGACTGAACACTGAAGCTTTCTTT	CASRLNTEAFF
TRBV19	TRBD1	.	TRBJ1-6	TGTGCCAGTAGTACACGGACAGGGAACTATAATTCACCCCTCCACTTT	CASSTRTGNYNSPLHF
TRBV4-3	.	.	TRBJ1-6	TGCGCCAGCAGCCAAGTTGGTGAGGGGATTAATTCACCCCTCCACTTT	CASSQVGEGINSPLHF
TRBV18	.	.	TRBJ2-7	TGTGCCAGCTCACCGTCTTGGGGGGGCAAGAGGGAGCAGTACTTC	CASSPSWGGKREQYF
TRBV7-8	.	few	TRBJ2-3	TGTGCCAGCAGCTTATCGGATGCGGCCTGGGGAAATACGCAGTATTTT	CASSLSDAAWGNTQYF
TRBV11-3	.	.	TRBJ1-6	TGTGCCAGCAGCTTGGGGGGTGGCTCACCCCTCCACTTT	CASSLGGGSPLHF
TRBV7-9	TRBD2	.	TRBJ2-1	TGTGCCAGCAGCCCAGGGACTAGCGGGAGGGCGTATGAGCAGTTCTTC	CASSPGTSGRAYEQFF
TRBV7-2	.	.	TRBJ1-5	TGTGCCAGCAGCTTAGCGGGGAGACCCCAGCATTTT	CASSLAGRPQHF
TRBV27	TRBD2	.	TRBJ2-7	TGTGCCAGCAGGGAATTCTTTGGGCTAGCGGCTCTAAAGCAGTACTTC	CASREFFGLAALKQYF
TRBV7-8	.	.	TRBJ1-1	TGTGCCAGCAGCTTATCCGGGCGTTTGAGAGGGCGCACTGAAGCTTTCTTT	CASSLSGRLRGRTEAFF
TRBV3-1/TRBV3-2	TRBD2	.	TRBJ2-1	TGTGCCAGCAGCCCCGCACAGCGGGAGGGCCAGAAGTTCTTC	CASSPAQREGQKFF
TRBV4-1	.	.	TRBJ2-3	TGCGCCAGCAGCGTGGGGGCGGGACCAGATACGCAGTATTTT	CASSVGAGPDTQYF
TRBV30	.	.	TRBJ1-6	TGTGCCTGGAGTTATCCCCGATATAATTCACCCCTCCACTTT	CAWSYPRYNSPLHF
TRBV14	TRBD1	.	TRBJ1-6	TGTGCCAGCAGCCTCCCGGGACAGGGCCATTCACCCCTCCACTTT	CASSLPGQGHSPLHF
TRBV5-1	TRBD1	.	TRBJ1-1	TGCGCCAGCAGCTTGGGGGACAGCGGTTCGGAGGCTTTCTTT	CASSLGDSGSEAFF
TRBV20-1	TRBD1	few	TRBJ1-1	TGCAGTGCTACAACGGGACAGCAAGCTTTCTTT	CSATTGQQAFF
TRBV15	TRBD2	.	TRBJ2-3	TGTGCCACCAGCAGTGGGGGACTAGCGGGTAAGCAGTATTTT	CATSSGGLAGKQYF
TRBV7-2	.	.	TRBJ2-2	TGTGCCAGCAGCTTAGTCGCGTCCGGGGAGCTGTTTTTT	CASSLVASGELFF
TRBV24-1	TRBD1	.	TRBJ1-2	TGTGCCACCCAACGAGGACAGGGGTTTGGCTACACCTTC	CATQRGQGFGYTF
TRBV5-4	.	.	TRBJ2-5	TGTGCCAGCAGCGGGGAAAGTGTTTTGGAGACCCAGTACTTC	CASSGESVLETQYF
TRBV7-9	TRBD1	many	TRBJ1-2	TGTGCCAGCAGACCCTACGACAGGGACTATGGCTACACCTTC	CASRPYDRDYGYTF
TRBV11-3	.	.	TRBJ1-5	TGTGCCAGCAGCGTAGGGATCGATCAGCCCCAGCATTTT	CASSVGIDQPQHF
TRBV3-1/TRBV3-2	.	.	TRBJ2-7	TGTGCCAGCAGCCGCCTGAGGGGCGAGCAGTACTTC	CASSRLRGEQYF
TRBV19	TRBD2	.	TRBJ2-1	TGTGCCAGTAGCCCGGGACTAGCCTACAATGAGCAGTTCTTC	CASSPGLAYNEQFF
TRBV5-4	.	.	TRBJ2-5	TGTGCCACCAAGACAGAGAAATACCAAGAGACCCAGTACTTC	CATKTEKYQETQYF
TRBV5-5	.	.	TRBJ1-3	TGTGCCAGCAGCTTGTCGGGACTTTCGGGAAACACCATATATTTT	CASSLSGLSGNTIYF
TRBV27	.	.	TRBJ1-1	TGTGCCAGCAGTTTAAACGGAGAATCCACTGAAGCTTTCTTT	CASSLNGESTEAFF
TRBV4-3	.	.	TRBJ1-1	TGCGCCAGCAGCCAGACGAGCTCTAGGGACCACGCTGAAGCTTTCTTT	CASSQTSSRDHAEAFF
TRBV2	TRBD1	.	TRBJ1-1	TGTGCCAGCAGGGACAGGGTCAATTGGGACACTGAAGCTTTCTTT	CASRDRVNWDTEAFF
TRBV5-6	.	.	TRBJ2-5	TGTGCCAGCAGCTTCATGGAGGGTCAGACCCAGTACTTC	CASSFMEGQTQYF
TRBV7-2	.	.	TRBJ1-1	TGTGCCAGCAGCAATAGGCAGGGAAACACTGAAGCTTTCTTT	CASSNRQGNTEAFF
TRBV19	.	.	TRBJ2-7	TGTGCCAGTCAACCGACAGGAGCCTACGAGCAGTACTTC	CASQPTGAYEQYF
TRBV19	.	.	TRBJ1-6	TGTGCCAGTAGTATCAGCTCCTATAATTCACCCCTCCACTTT	CASSISSYNSPLHF
TRBV29-1	TRBD1	.	TRBJ2-1	TGCAGCGTTGAGGCCAGGGGGCCAGGAGAGCAGTTCTTC	CSVEARGPGEQFF
TRBV2	.	.	TRBJ2-3	TGTGCCAGCAGGACGGAACTTTCCAGAGATACGCAGTATTTT	CASRTELSRDTQYF
TRBV7-8	.	.	TRBJ1-1	TGTGCCAGCAGCCCCACGATAACGGCAGGCCAAAACACTGAAGCTTTCTTT	CASSPTITAGQNTEAFF
TRBV27	.	.	TRBJ1-2	TGTGCCAGCAGTTTAAACGGCTACGCTAACTATGGCTACACCTTC	CASSLNGYANYGYTF
TRBV5-6	.	once	TRBJ1-4	TGTGCCAGCAGCCCCACCGGGACCCCTAGTGAAAAACTGTTTTTT	CASSPTGTPSEKLFF
TRBV6-5	.	.	TRBJ1-4	TGTGCCAGCAGTTATTCAGACCCCGGCGGGGGTGAAAAACTGTTTTTT	CASSYSDPGGGEKLFF